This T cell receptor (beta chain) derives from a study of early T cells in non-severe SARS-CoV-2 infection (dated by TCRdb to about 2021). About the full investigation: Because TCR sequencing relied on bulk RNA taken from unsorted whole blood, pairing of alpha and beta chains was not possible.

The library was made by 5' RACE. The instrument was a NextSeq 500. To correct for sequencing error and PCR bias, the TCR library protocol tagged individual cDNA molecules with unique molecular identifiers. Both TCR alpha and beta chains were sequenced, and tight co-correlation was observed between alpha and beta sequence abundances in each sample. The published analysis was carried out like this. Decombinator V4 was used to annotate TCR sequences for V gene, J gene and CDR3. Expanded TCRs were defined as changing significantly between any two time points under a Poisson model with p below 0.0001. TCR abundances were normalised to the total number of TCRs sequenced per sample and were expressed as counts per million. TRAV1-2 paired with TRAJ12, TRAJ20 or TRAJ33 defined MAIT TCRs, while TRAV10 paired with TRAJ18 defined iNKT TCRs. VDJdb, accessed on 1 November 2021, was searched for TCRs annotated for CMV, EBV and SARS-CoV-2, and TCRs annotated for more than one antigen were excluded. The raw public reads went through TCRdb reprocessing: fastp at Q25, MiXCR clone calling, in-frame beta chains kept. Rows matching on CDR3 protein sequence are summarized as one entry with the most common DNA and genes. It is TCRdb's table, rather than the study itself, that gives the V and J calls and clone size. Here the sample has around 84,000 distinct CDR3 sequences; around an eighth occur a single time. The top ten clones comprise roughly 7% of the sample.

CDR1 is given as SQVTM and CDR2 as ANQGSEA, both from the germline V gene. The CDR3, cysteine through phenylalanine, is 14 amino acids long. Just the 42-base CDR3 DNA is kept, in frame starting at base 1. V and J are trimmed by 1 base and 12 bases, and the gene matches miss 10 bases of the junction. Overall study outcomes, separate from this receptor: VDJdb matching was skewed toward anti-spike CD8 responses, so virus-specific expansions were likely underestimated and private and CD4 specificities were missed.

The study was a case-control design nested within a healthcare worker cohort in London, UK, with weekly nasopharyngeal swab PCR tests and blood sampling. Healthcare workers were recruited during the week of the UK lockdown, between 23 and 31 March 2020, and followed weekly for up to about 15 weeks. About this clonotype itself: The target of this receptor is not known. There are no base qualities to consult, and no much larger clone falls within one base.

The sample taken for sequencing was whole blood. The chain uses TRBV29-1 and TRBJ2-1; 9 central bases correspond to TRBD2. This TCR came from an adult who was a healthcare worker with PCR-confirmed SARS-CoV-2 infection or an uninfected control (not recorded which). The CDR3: CSVEALAGARVQFF. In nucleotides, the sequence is TGCAGCGTTGAAGCCTTAGCGGGAGCCCGGGTGCAGTTCTTC.